The T cell receptor (beta chain) under discussion was sequenced for a study of OX40 agonist ivuxolimab in advanced cancers. Turning to the study itself: The dose-escalation cohort was about 86% male, with a mean age of 60 years, ranging roughly 23 to 79. Earlier anti-PD-1, anti-PD-L1 or anti-CTLA-4 therapy was permitted; over 35% had received some.

Some clones are missing from TCRdb's copy, which holds only in-frame ones; the method was immunoSEQ multiplex PCR. The table includes tens of thousands of clones, 80% to 90% detected once. The CDR3 contains 15 residues. Trimming removed 5 bases at V and 12 bases at J, with 20 bases between. Germline assignment: CDR1 LNHDA and CDR2 SQIVND (reference sequence). This chain links TRBV19 with TRBJ1-6, with TRBD1 as a possible D gene (6 bases). This sequence originates from an adult with an advanced solid tumor such as melanoma, head and neck, liver or kidney cancer. The source was CD4+ or CD8+ T cells sorted from blood, collected in a trial of the OX40 agonist ivuxolimab. The CDR3 sequence is CASSPATQGRGPLHF. CDR3 nucleotide sequence: TGTGCCAGTAGTCCCGCTACACAGGGTAGGGGACCCCTCCACTTT.